This T cell receptor beta chain came from a study of control samples from healthy donors and cancer patients. The table came from immunoSEQ multiplex PCR; TCRdb's copy has only in-frame clones and leaves some out. The table includes 61,000 or so clones, 90% detected once. Per the germline V gene, CDR1 is SGHNT and CDR2 is YYREEE (reference sequence). The CDR3 consists of 15 residues. Trimming pared 0 bases from V and 0 bases from J, leaving 8 bases between. J is TRBJ2-3 and V is TRBV5-4; D not resolved. Sequenced material: PBMCs. This sequence originates from a man aged 55 to 70 with colorectal cancer. The CDR3 nucleotides are TGTGCCAGCAGCTTGGCGGTTTCTAGCACAGATACGCAGTATTTT. Translation gives CASSLAVSSTDTQYF.